This TCR beta chain was documented in a study of T cell changes during pregnancy in multiple sclerosis. This table comes from immunoSEQ multiplex PCR, and its TCRdb copy is limited to in-frame clones, with some not included. The sample includes about 68,000 clones, 91% of them seen just once. V shed 3 bases, J shed 0 bases, and the junction held 10 bases outside the gene matches. The germline V gene has CDR1 SGHNT and CDR2 YENEEA. This CDR3 is built from 18 residues. The chain couples TRBV11-3 to TRBJ1-1; 10 bases match TRBD1. Sequencing used peripheral blood, obtained in the second trimester of pregnancy. This clonotype was sampled from a female donor with multiple sclerosis, enrolled in a pregnancy study. The chain's CDR3 is CASSLGQGQPKVNTEAFF. CDR3 coding DNA: TGTGCCAGCAGCTTGGGACAGGGGCAACCGAAGGTGAACACTGAAGCTTTCTTT.